The rows below give T cell receptor beta chains drawn from one sample of a study of CD8+ T cells in alopecia areata. Here immunoSEQ multiplex PCR was the method, and the copy in TCRdb shows in-frame clones only, minus some. The data contain some 11,000 clones, roughly 59% of them singletons. The starting material was skin, obtained at week 0. The source is a human donor with alopecia areata. Both conserved end residues are part of each CDR3. The D gene is left open where the match is weak. Size tells how often a clone was seen (once, few, many) or the class of an expanded clone, and some rows leave it out.

size,length,V,J,D,CDR3,DNA
NA,16,TRBV29-1,TRBJ2-2,NA,CSVAGNRDGNTGELFF,TGCAGCGTCGCGGGAAACCGGGACGGCAACACCGGGGAGCTGTTTTTT
NA,18,TRBV2,TRBJ2-3,TRBD2,CASSELAGGPLREYTQYF,TGTGCCAGCAGTGAATTAGCGGGGGGGCCCCTACGAGAATATACGCAGTATTTT
NA,14,TRBV27,TRBJ2-7,NA,CASSLGPYPREQYF,TGTGCCAGCAGTTTAGGCCCTTACCCGCGCGAGCAGTACTTC
NA,14,TRBV14,TRBJ2-1,NA,CASSQEGNYRVKFF,TGTGCCAGCAGCCAAGAGGGGAATTACAGGGTCAAGTTCTTC
few,16,TRBV11-2,TRBJ2-7,TRBD1,CASSSFRDRDVNEQYF,TGTGCCAGCAGCTCCTTCCGGGACAGGGACGTTAACGAGCAGTACTTC
NA,16,TRBV30,TRBJ1-6,NA,CAWSVRPQLGDSPLHF,TGTGCCTGGAGTGTACGACCCCAGCTCGGCGATTCACCCCTCCACTTT
NA,15,TRBV28,TRBJ1-1,NA,CASREAGVKNTEAFF,TGTGCCAGCCGGGAGGCAGGGGTTAAGAACACTGAAGCTTTCTTT
NA,12,TRBV19,TRBJ1-1,NA,CASSNRYFEAFF,TGTGCCAGTAGTAACAGATACTTTGAAGCTTTCTTT
NA,14,TRBV6-1,TRBJ2-7,NA,CASNLIGPSYEQYF,TGTGCCAGCAACCTTATAGGACCTTCCTACGAGCAGTACTTC
NA,12,TRBV28,TRBJ1-1,TRBD1,CASGTGWTEAFF,TGTGCCAGCGGGACAGGGTGGACTGAAGCTTTCTTT
NA,13,TRBV2,TRBJ2-5,NA,CASSESGAGTQYF,TGTGCCAGCAGTGAATCGGGAGCTGGGACCCAGTACTTC
NA,19,TRBV9,TRBJ2-7,TRBD2,CASSVGLGTSGGATREQYF,TGTGCCAGCAGCGTAGGGTTGGGGACTAGCGGGGGAGCGACGCGGGAGCAGTACTTC
NA,14,TRBV2,TRBJ1-5,TRBD1,CASRARGLYQPQHF,TGTGCCAGCAGAGCCAGGGGGCTGTATCAGCCCCAGCATTTT
few,16,TRBV2,TRBJ2-7,TRBD2,CASSEGMTSGVYEQYF,TGTGCCAGCAGTGAAGGCATGACTAGCGGGGTTTACGAGCAGTACTTC
few,17,TRBV10-3,TRBJ2-7,TRBD2,CATRGGSGRARSYEQYF,TGTGCCACCCGGGGGGGAAGCGGGAGGGCCCGCTCCTACGAGCAGTACTTC
NA,15,TRBV19,TRBJ2-7,NA,CASSKGQGTTYEQYF,TGTGCCAGTAGTAAGGGCCAGGGGACTACCTACGAGCAGTACTTC
NA,13,TRBV5-1,TRBJ1-2,NA,CASSLEEGYGYTF,TGCGCCAGCAGCTTGGAAGAGGGCTATGGCTACACCTTC
NA,15,TRBV6-5,TRBJ2-7,NA,CASSYSGRRGYEQYF,TGTGCCAGCAGTTACTCTGGGAGAAGAGGCTACGAGCAGTACTTC
NA,13,TRBV29-1,TRBJ2-7,TRBD1,CSVVTGMKYEQYF,TGCAGCGTTGTGACAGGGATGAAATACGAGCAGTACTTC
few,12,TRBV30,TRBJ1-2,NA,CAWSRQSNFYTF,TGTGCCTGGAGTCGACAGTCCAACTTCTACACCTTC
NA,17,TRBV5-5,TRBJ2-2,TRBD1,CASSSVPGQGFSGELFF,TGTGCCAGCAGCTCGGTTCCGGGACAGGGTTTCTCCGGGGAGCTGTTTTTT
NA,18,TRBV29-1,TRBJ2-3,TRBD2,CSVEGAGGDSSYTDTQYF,TGCAGCGTTGAAGGGGCGGGGGGGGACAGCTCATACACAGATACGCAGTATTTT
NA,13,TRBV7-8,TRBJ2-5,NA,CASSVWGRETQYF,TGTGCCAGCAGCGTCTGGGGGCGAGAGACCCAGTACTTC
few,15,TRBV25-1,TRBJ2-1,NA,CASSEAGSSYNEQFF,TGTGCCAGCAGTGAGGCGGGGAGCTCCTACAATGAGCAGTTCTTC
few,13,TRBV29-1,TRBJ1-2,NA,CSVENERPWGYTF,TGCAGCGTTGAGAACGAACGACCGTGGGGCTACACCTTC
few,17,TRBV7-2,TRBJ2-3,TRBD1,CASSINPGQGRTDTQYF,TGTGCCAGCAGCATAAATCCGGGACAGGGCCGCACAGATACGCAGTATTTT
NA,16,TRBV5-4,TRBJ1-1,TRBD1,CASSPKGQGSYTEAFF,TGTGCCAGCAGCCCTAAAGGACAGGGATCCTACACTGAAGCTTTCTTT
NA,13,TRBV5-1,TRBJ1-5,NA,CASRTGPNQPQHF,TGCGCCAGCAGAACAGGGCCTAATCAGCCCCAGCATTTT
NA,15,TRBV5-4,TRBJ2-7,TRBD2,CASSLASSGSREQYF,TGTGCCAGCAGCTTGGCGTCTAGCGGGAGTCGTGAGCAGTACTTC
few,15,TRBV7-9,TRBJ1-1,NA,CASSYIGHLNTEAFF,TGTGCCAGCAGCTATATAGGACACCTTAACACTGAAGCTTTCTTT
few,12,TRBV30,TRBJ1-1,NA,CAWKYTNTEAFF,TGTGCCTGGAAATACACAAACACTGAAGCTTTCTTT
NA,15,TRBV27,TRBJ2-1,TRBD2,CASSPSPGGNNEQFF,TGTGCCAGCAGTCCCTCCCCGGGAGGAAACAATGAGCAGTTCTTC
NA,12,TRBV2,TRBJ1-3,NA,CASSVLGNTIYF,TGTGCCAGCAGTGTGCTCGGAAACACCATATATTTT
NA,13,TRBV6-1,TRBJ2-7,NA,CASNGQPDYEQYF,TGTGCCAGCAACGGACAGCCTGACTACGAGCAGTACTTC
NA,13,TRBV11-1,TRBJ2-1,NA,CASSAPYYNEQFF,TGTGCCAGCAGCGCCCCGTACTACAATGAGCAGTTCTTC
NA,15,TRBV6-1,TRBJ2-4,NA,CASRGRVGSKNIQYF,TGTGCCAGCAGGGGCAGGGTCGGGTCCAAAAACATTCAGTACTTC
NA,14,TRBV15,TRBJ2-7,TRBD1,CATSNRDSSYEQYF,TGTGCCACCAGCAACAGGGACAGCTCCTACGAGCAGTACTTC
NA,16,TRBV28,TRBJ2-1,NA,CASSLWGPWSTHEQFF,TGTGCCAGCAGTTTATGGGGCCCTTGGAGTACCCATGAGCAGTTCTTC
NA,16,TRBV18,TRBJ2-3,NA,CASSQQRLDSTDTQYF,TGTGCCAGCTCACAACAGAGGTTGGATAGCACAGATACGCAGTATTTT
NA,13,TRBV29-1,TRBJ2-1,NA,CSDAGHRDNEQFF,TGCAGCGATGCAGGCCACAGGGACAATGAGCAGTTCTTC
NA,13,TRBV7-8,TRBJ1-2,NA,CASSLGANYGYTF,TGTGCCAGCAGCTTAGGGGCTAACTATGGCTACACCTTC
few,13,TRBV19,TRBJ1-5,TRBD1,CASSRTGGQPQHF,TGTGCCAGTAGTAGGACAGGGGGTCAGCCCCAGCATTTT